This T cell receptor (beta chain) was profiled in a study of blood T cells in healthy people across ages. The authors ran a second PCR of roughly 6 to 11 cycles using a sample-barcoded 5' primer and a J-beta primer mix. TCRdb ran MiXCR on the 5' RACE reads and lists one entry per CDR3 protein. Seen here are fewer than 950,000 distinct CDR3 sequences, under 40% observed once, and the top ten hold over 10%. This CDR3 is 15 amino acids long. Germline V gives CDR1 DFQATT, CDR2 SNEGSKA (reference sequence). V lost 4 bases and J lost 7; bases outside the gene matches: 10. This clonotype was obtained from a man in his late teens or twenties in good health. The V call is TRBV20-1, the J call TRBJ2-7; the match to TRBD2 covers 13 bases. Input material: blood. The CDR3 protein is CSATSGTSGIAEQYF. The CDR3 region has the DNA TGCAGTGCTACCTCGGGGACTAGCGGGATAGCGGAGCAGTACTTC.